This TCR beta chain was recorded in a study of OX40 agonist ivuxolimab in advanced cancers. As for the study in general: Patients were roughly 83% male with ages roughly 23 to 79, mean approximately 58. Anti-PD-1, anti-PD-L1 or anti-CTLA-4 therapy given earlier was allowed, and roughly 40% had some. Points from the study as a whole: The mean number of expanded clones was higher in CD8+ T cells than in CD4+.

Clones were read by immunoSEQ multiplex PCR, and TCRdb kept only the in-frame ones, dropping some. The sample gives more than 65,000 clones, roughly 88% of which show up once; 0.9% to 1.4% is in the top ten. On this clone: Its antigen is unknown.

V was clipped by 5 bases and J by 1 base, with 11 bases between them. The CDR3 has 14 amino acids. Germline loops: CDR1 ENHRY, CDR2 SYGVKD. The genes are TRBV10-3 and TRBJ1-2; D possibly corresponds to TRBD1 (5 bases). Material: CD4+ or CD8+ T cells sorted from blood, obtained in a trial of the OX40 agonist ivuxolimab. The TCR sequence derives from an adult with an advanced solid tumor such as melanoma, head and neck, liver or kidney cancer. The DNA for the CDR3 is TGTGCCATCAGTCAAGGGGACTTTAACTATGGCTACACCTTC. This sequence encodes CAISQGDFNYGYTF.